The T cell receptor (beta chain) under discussion was sequenced for a study of metastatic and nonmetastatic thyroid tumors. Study-level background: Repertoires were compared across blood and tumor or nodule tissue from malignant and benign thyroid patients. Whole-study results and caveats: As reported, TCR beta diversity in blood and tumor was significantly higher in malignant thyroid tumors than in benign nodules.

Comments on this clone: Its target is unknown.

No patient received treatment before thyroid surgery. Original processing methods: Construction of a distant-metastasis classifier for papillary thyroid cancer relied on CDR3 differences across clinicopathological groups. Via MiXCR, TCRdb re-called the PCR reads. The V and J calls were determined by TCRdb, not by the authors. The sample records more than 5,500 clones, around two fifths being singletons. This CDR3 is built from 13 residues. The V gene's germline CDR1 is KGHSH and CDR2 LQKENI. Germline trimming cut 8 bases from V and 5 bases from J; bases unmatched to any gene: 6. The V gene is TRBV18, the J gene TRBJ1-5, with TRBD1 matching over 7 bases. The origin of this receptor is a female donor with papillary thyroid cancer or a benign thyroid nodule (not recorded which). Some clones in this sample may be carry-over from other donors' samples. The sample consisted of tumor tissue. CDR3 loop: CASLQGLYQPQHF. The CDR3 region has the DNA TGTGCCAGCCTACAGGGGTTGTATCAGCCCCAGCATTTT.